The entry that follows covers one T cell receptor (beta chain) sequence. The antigen is not known. CDR3 length equals 13 residues. CDR1 is SGHTA and CDR2 is FQGTGA in the germline V gene. TCRdb reprocessed the 5' RACE reads and keeps a single row for each CDR3 protein, giving no DNA. Seen in this sample are 300,000 to 450,000 distinct CDR3 sequences; the ten most common clones hold 5% to 5.5%. The data belong to a study of T cells expressing NK-cell markers. Study-wide context: The study sequenced eight donors, seven HCMV-seropositive and one seronegative.

Study conclusions and caveats: These clonotypes also led the CD3+CD56-NKG2C+ fraction in a handful of donors.

J is TRBJ2-7 and V is TRBV7-3; TCRdb designates TRBD2, a call that cannot be tested without DNA. The TCR originated in a man aged 18 to 69 in good health. Sequenced input: blood T cells: a sorted CD56 or NKG2C T cell subset, CD4+ or CD8+ T cells, or bulk PBMC T cells (not recorded which). CDR3: CASSLNKAGPTYF.